This section outlines one T cell receptor beta chain sequence together with its context. What it binds is not known. The data were obtained in a study of T cell responses to AZD1222 COVID-19 vaccine. The study, taken as a whole, reports: At study baseline, merely roughly 6 AZD1222 recipients were seropositive. Clonal diversity may have been underestimated, and the donors were mostly white British, with more females than males. In all cases, repertoires were sampled only after the peak T cell response.

Sequenced by immunoSEQ multiplex PCR; TCRdb stores in-frame clones only, minus some. The sample holds more than 75,000 clones, 92% seen once. This receptor was obtained from an adult in good health. The material sequenced was peripheral blood, taken on day 0 of AZD1222 vaccination.

CDR3 coding DNA: TGCGCCAGCAGCCAAGAGGGGACAGGGCGCGAGCAGTTCTTC. Its protein product is CASSQEGTGREQFF. The J gene is TRBJ2-1, the V gene TRBV4-3; 9 bases map to TRBD1. V lost 0 bases, J lost 10 bases, and 4 bases stayed unmatched. Germline lookup yields CDR1 LGHNA and CDR2 YSLEER. This CDR3 comprises 14 residues.